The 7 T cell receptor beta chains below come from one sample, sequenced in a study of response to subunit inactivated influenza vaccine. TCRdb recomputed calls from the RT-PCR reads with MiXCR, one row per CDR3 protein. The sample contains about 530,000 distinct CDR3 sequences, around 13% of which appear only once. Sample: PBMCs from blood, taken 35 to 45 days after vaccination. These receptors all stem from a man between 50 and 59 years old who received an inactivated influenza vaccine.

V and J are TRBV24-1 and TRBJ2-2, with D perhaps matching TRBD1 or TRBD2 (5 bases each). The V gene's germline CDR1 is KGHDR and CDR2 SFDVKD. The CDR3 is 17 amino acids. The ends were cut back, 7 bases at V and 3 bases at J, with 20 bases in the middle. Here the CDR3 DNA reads TGTGCCACCAGCACCTCTCATGATGGGACGGACACCGGGGAGCTGTTTTTT. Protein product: CATSTSHDGTDTGELFF.

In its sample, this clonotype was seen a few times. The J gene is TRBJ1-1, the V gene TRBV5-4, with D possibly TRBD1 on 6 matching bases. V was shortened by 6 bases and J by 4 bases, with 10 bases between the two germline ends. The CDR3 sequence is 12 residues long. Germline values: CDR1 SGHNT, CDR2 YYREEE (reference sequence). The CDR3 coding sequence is TGTGCCAGCACCGCAGGGGCCACTGAAGCTTTCTTT. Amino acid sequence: CASTAGATEAFF.

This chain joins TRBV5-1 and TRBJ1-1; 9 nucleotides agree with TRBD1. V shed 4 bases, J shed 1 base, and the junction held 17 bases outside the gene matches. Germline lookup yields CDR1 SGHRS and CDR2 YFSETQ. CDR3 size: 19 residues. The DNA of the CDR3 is TGCGCCAGCAGCATGGAAAAGGGGACAGGGTTGCTTTCGAACACTGAAGCTTTCTTT. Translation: CASSMEKGTGLLSNTEAFF.

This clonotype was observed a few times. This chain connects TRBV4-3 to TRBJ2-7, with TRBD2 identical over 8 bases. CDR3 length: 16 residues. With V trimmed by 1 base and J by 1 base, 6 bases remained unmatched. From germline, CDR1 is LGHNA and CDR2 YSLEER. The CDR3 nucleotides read TGCGCCAGCAGCCAAGTCTACGGGGGGGTATCCTACGAGCAGTACTTC. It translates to CASSQVYGGVSYEQYF.

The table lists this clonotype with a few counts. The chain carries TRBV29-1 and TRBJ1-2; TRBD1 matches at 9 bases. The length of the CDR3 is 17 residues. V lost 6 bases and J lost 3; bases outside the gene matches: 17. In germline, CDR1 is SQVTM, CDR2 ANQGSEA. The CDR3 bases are TGCAGCGTCCTACCGCCTTTGCCGGGACAGGGTCACTATGGCTACACCTTC. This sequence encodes CSVLPPLPGQGHYGYTF.

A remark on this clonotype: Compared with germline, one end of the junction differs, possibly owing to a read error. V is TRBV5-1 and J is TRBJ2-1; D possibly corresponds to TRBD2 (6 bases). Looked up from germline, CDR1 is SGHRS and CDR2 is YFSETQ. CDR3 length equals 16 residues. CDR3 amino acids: CASSLGGGINYNEQLF. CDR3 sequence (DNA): TGCGCCAGCAGCTTGGGTGGCGGGATAAATTACAATGAGCAGCTCTTC.

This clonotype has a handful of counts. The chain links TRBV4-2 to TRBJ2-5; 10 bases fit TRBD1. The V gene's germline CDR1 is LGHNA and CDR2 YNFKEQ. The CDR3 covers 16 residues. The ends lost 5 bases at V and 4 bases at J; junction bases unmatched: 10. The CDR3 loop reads CASSGTTGGLSETQYF. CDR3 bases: TGTGCCAGCAGCGGAACGACAGGGGGCTTGTCAGAGACCCAGTACTTC.